This entry lists 29 T cell receptor beta chains sequenced from one sample in a study of T cells and copy number aberrations in small-cell lung cancer. Produced via immunoSEQ multiplex PCR; TCRdb's table is partial and in-frame only. The sample lists 2,600 or so clones, more than 60% occurring once. The sample consisted of normal tissue next to the tumor. These TCRs come from a man aged 60 to 75 with small cell lung cancer.

The chain uses TRBV28 and TRBJ1-4; unclear D gene. Germline V gene lookup returns CDR1 MDHEN and CDR2 SYDVKM. CDR3 length: 13 amino acids. V was shortened by 7 bases and J by 4 bases, with 10 bases between the two germline ends. The CDR3: CASMTVINEKLFF. CDR3 DNA sequence: TGTGCCAGCATGACGGTGATTAATGAAAAACTGTTTTTT.

The chain couples TRBV19 to TRBJ1-1; TRBD1 is a possible D gene (5 bases). V was trimmed by 2 bases and J by 6 bases, leaving 16 bases between them. The CDR3 length is 15 residues. Germline values: CDR1 LNHDA, CDR2 SQIVND (reference sequence). CDR3 residues: CASSIRAGRRAEAFF. DNA for the CDR3: TGTGCCAGTAGTATACGCGCGGGGCGTAGGGCTGAAGCTTTCTTT.

The genes are TRBV29-1 and TRBJ2-2; D ambiguous. The CDR3 runs to 12 residues. V gave up 6 bases and J gave up 5 bases, with 10 bases separating them. The V gene's germline CDR1 is SQVTM and CDR2 ANQGSEA. The CDR3 nucleotides are TGCAGCGTAGTAGGAATAACCGGGGAGCTGTTTTTT. The encoded protein is CSVVGITGELFF.

The V call is TRBV9, the J call TRBJ1-4; 11 nucleotides match TRBD1. V was pared by 3 bases and J by 7 bases, with 5 bases of the junction left unmatched. The CDR3 covers 15 residues. CDR1 is SGDLS and CDR2 is YYNGEE in the germline V gene. The CDR3 sequence is CASSAYGTGGEKLFF. As DNA, the CDR3 is TGTGCCAGCAGCGCTTACGGGACAGGGGGTGAAAAACTGTTTTTT.

J is TRBJ1-5 and V is TRBV23-1; 9 bases line up with TRBD1. TRBV23-1 is an open reading frame whose function is uncertain. This CDR3 comprises 15 residues. The V segment lost 7 bases and the J segment 2 bases; nucleotides outside the gene matches: 6. CDR3 residues: CASTTGGAGNQPQHF. CDR3 sequence (DNA): TGCGCCAGCACTACAGGGGGCGCGGGCAATCAGCCCCAGCATTTT.

This clone was seen a handful of times. V and J are TRBV9 and TRBJ1-1; 7 positions agree with TRBD1. The CDR3 is made up of 14 amino acids. Per the germline V gene, CDR1 is SGDLS and CDR2 is YYNGEE. V shed 1 base, J shed 4 bases, and the junction held 4 bases outside the gene matches. The CDR3 region is CASSVTGESTEAFF. CDR3 sequence (DNA): TGTGCCAGCAGCGTAACAGGGGAGAGCACTGAAGCTTTCTTT.

The chain links TRBV9 to TRBJ2-5; 8 bases agree with TRBD1. Germline V gene lookup returns CDR1 SGDLS and CDR2 YYNGEE. V lost 0 bases to trimming and J lost 5 bases; unmatched junction nucleotides: 6. This CDR3 is built from 15 residues. The chain's CDR3 is CASSVDQGAQETQYF. CDR3 sequence (DNA): TGTGCCAGCAGCGTAGACCAGGGGGCGCAGGAGACCCAGTACTTC.

The rearrangement uses TRBV6-5 and TRBJ2-2; 7 nucleotides align to TRBD2. Germline loops: CDR1 MNHEY, CDR2 SVGAGI. The CDR3 is made up of 16 amino acids. The ends lost 2 bases at V and 2 bases at J; junction bases unmatched: 5. This chain's CDR3 is CASSYAGTINTGELFF. The CDR3 DNA sequence: TGTGCCAGCAGTTACGCCGGGACTATTAACACCGGGGAGCTGTTTTTT.

V is TRBV27 and J is TRBJ2-7, with TRBD1 identical over 9 bases. This CDR3 has 15 amino acids. Germline CDR1 MNHEY, CDR2 SMNVEV (reference sequence). Germline trimming cut 5 bases from V and 3 bases from J; bases unmatched to any gene: 8. This CDR3 is CASSQAGTGIYEQYF. The CDR3 DNA is TGTGCCAGCAGTCAAGCCGGGACAGGGATCTACGAGCAGTACTTC.

V is TRBV7-6 and J is TRBJ2-1, with TRBD1 identical over 7 bases. The CDR3 spans 13 residues. V dropped 5 bases and J dropped 4; count of bases not matched to a gene: 2. CDR1 is SGHVS, CDR2 FNYEAQ, per germline. For the CDR3, the DNA is TGTGCCAGCAGCCGACAGGGATACAATGAGCAGTTCTTC. Its translation is CASSRQGYNEQFF.

The CDR3: CASSLGSWGREVEQFF. For the CDR3, the DNA is TGTGCCAGCAGCTTAGGAAGCTGGGGGCGAGAGGTTGAGCAGTTCTTC. The rearrangement uses TRBV7-8 and TRBJ2-1; possibly TRBD1 for D (6 bases). The V gene's germline CDR1 is SGHVS and CDR2 FQNEAQ. Deletions cut 1 base from V and 9 bases from J, with 19 bases between. CDR3 size: 16 residues.

V is TRBV19 and J is TRBJ1-1; 7 bases are shared with TRBD1. This CDR3 spans 14 amino acids. The germline CDR1 and CDR2 sequences are LNHDA and SQIVND (reference sequence). With 5 bases clipped from V and 4 bases from J, the junction kept 7 bases outside the gene matches. This chain's CDR3 is CASSVTGDGTEAFF. CDR3 coding DNA: TGTGCCAGTAGTGTCACAGGGGACGGCACTGAAGCTTTCTTT.

This clone was found once. V and J are TRBV11-2 and TRBJ2-5; weak D call: TRBD1 (6 bases). The V end lost 1 base, the J end lost 1 base, and 10 bases lay between the germline ends. CDR3 length equals 15 residues. Germline values: CDR1 SGHAT, CDR2 FQNNGV. CDR3 sequence (DNA): TGTGCCAGCAGCTTAGTGGGGGACACCCAAGAGACCCAGTACTTC. This sequence encodes CASSLVGDTQETQYF.

V is TRBV5-1 and J is TRBJ1-6; D unresolved. Germline assignment: CDR1 SGHRS and CDR2 YFSETQ. The CDR3 consists of 14 residues. V gave up 4 bases and J gave up 8 bases, with 13 bases separating them. CDR3 loop: CASSLWMADSPLHF. The DNA of the CDR3 is TGCGCCAGCAGCCTGTGGATGGCGGATTCACCCCTCCACTTT.

CDR3 bases: TGTGCCAGCAGTTTGGGGAGCCCCTCGGGCATGAACACTGAAGCTTTCTTT. As protein: CASSLGSPSGMNTEAFF. This sequence joins TRBV27 and TRBJ1-1, with no clear D. CDR1 is MNHEY and CDR2 is SMNVEV in the germline V gene (reference sequence). V lost 3 bases and J lost 0, with 17 bases in between. This CDR3 has 17 residues.

This chain joins TRBV6-6 and TRBJ2-1; D might be TRBD2 (5 bases). Trimming removed 5 bases at V and 7 bases at J, with 12 bases between. CDR1 and CDR2 (germline): MNHNY, SVGAGI (reference sequence). The CDR3 spans 13 residues. CDR3 protein: CASSREAANEQFF. The CDR3 DNA sequence: TGTGCCAGCAGTCGGGAAGCGGCGAATGAGCAGTTCTTC.

The rearrangement joins TRBV5-1 to TRBJ2-3, with 9 positions matching TRBD1. The length of the CDR3 is 14 residues. With V trimmed by 2 bases and J by 4 bases, 2 bases remained unmatched. CDR1 SGHRS and CDR2 YFSETQ come from the germline V gene. This CDR3 is CASSFGTGSDTQYF. The CDR3 DNA sequence: TGCGCCAGCAGCTTCGGGACAGGGTCAGATACGCAGTATTTT.

Of note for this clone: The identical CDR3 is also encoded by other nucleotide sequences in the sample. The chain employs TRBV7-8 and TRBJ2-7; no reliable D call. Germline V gene sequence: CDR1 SGHVS, CDR2 FQNEAQ. The CDR3 covers 12 residues. The V end was cut by 1 base, the J end by 2 bases, with 3 bases between. CDR3 in amino acids: CASSLGAYEQYF. For the CDR3, the DNA is TGTGCCAGCAGCTTAGGAGCCTACGAGCAGTACTTC.

This clone was recorded a few times. The rearrangement joins TRBV4-1 to TRBJ1-2, with a tentative D call TRBD1 (5 bases). This CDR3 is 16 amino acids long. Germline values: CDR1 MGHRA, CDR2 YSYEKL. Trimming left V 1 base short and J 2 bases short, with 14 bases between. CDR3 loop: CASSQGVGGTNYGYTF. In DNA, the CDR3 is TGCGCCAGCAGCCAAGGGGTGGGAGGGACCAACTATGGCTACACCTTC.

This clone has just a few counts. V gene TRBV28 combines with J gene TRBJ2-6; D gene ambiguous. CDR3 length equals 15 residues. Germline CDR1 is MDHEN and CDR2 is SYDVKM. V was pared by 2 bases and J by 0 bases, with 5 bases between. The CDR3 region has the DNA TGTGCCAGCAGTTTAACGAACTCTGGGGCCAACGTCCTGACTTTC. It translates to CASSLTNSGANVLTF.

By share, this clone counts as large. The rearrangement uses TRBV2 and TRBJ2-7, with D unresolved. The CDR3 has 14 amino acids. Germline assignment: CDR1 SNHLY and CDR2 FYNNEI. The V and J ends lost 3 bases and 3 bases respectively, with 12 bases between them. As DNA, the CDR3 is TGTGCCAGCAGTGACGGCCTACAAATCTACGAGCAGTACTTC. Its protein is CASSDGLQIYEQYF.

In its sample, this clone was seen once. The gene calls are TRBV30 and TRBJ1-3, with D uncertain. The CDR3 totals 13 residues. Germline CDR1 GTSNPN, CDR2 SVGIG (reference sequence). With 2 bases removed from V and 4 bases from J, the gap between germline ends came to 9 bases. Written as DNA, the CDR3 is TGTGCCTGGAGTTCTGACGGGGGAAACACCATATATTTT. It yields the protein CAWSSDGGNTIYF.

The table lists this clone with a count of one. This chain links TRBV29-1 with TRBJ1-2, with TRBD1 as a possible D gene (6 bases). The ends were cut back, 4 bases at V and 3 bases at J, with 15 bases in the middle. There are 14 residues in the CDR3. The germline V gene has CDR1 SQVTM and CDR2 ANQGSEA. CDR3 loop: CSVGSRGGDYGYTF. In nucleotides, the CDR3 is TGCAGCGTTGGCTCCCGAGGGGGGGACTATGGCTACACCTTC.

The chain couples TRBV5-1 to TRBJ1-1; unclear D gene. Trimming cost V 0 bases and J 2 bases, with 11 bases left between them. This CDR3 is 15 amino acids long. CDR1 is SGHRS, CDR2 YFSETQ, per germline. CDR3 region: CASSLASSSNTEAFF. CDR3 nucleotides: TGCGCCAGCAGCTTGGCCTCCAGTTCCAACACTGAAGCTTTCTTT.

The chain joins TRBV6-4 to TRBJ2-3; possibly TRBD2 for D (6 bases). There are 15 residues in the CDR3. Deletions cut 2 bases from V and 4 bases from J, with 13 bases between. The germline V gene encodes CDR1 MRHNA and CDR2 SNTAGT. This CDR3 is CASSDQAGGADTQYF. CDR3 in DNA: TGTGCCAGCAGTGACCAAGCCGGGGGTGCAGATACGCAGTATTTT.

The rearrangement links TRBV9 to TRBJ2-3; D call uncertain. The CDR3 length is 14 residues. The germline CDR1 and CDR2 sequences are SGDLS and YYNGEE. The V end was cut by 1 base, the J end by 3 bases, with 9 bases between. The CDR3 sequence is CASSVWVETDTQYF. CDR3 DNA sequence: TGTGCCAGCAGCGTATGGGTGGAGACAGATACGCAGTATTTT.

This clone showed up just once. This chain links TRBV29-1 with TRBJ2-6; D not resolved. Germline CDR1 SQVTM, CDR2 ANQGSEA. There are 14 residues in the CDR3. Deletions cut 4 bases from V and 0 bases from J, with 7 bases between. CDR3 nucleotides: TGCAGCGTTGGTATGGACTCTGGGGCCAACGTCCTGACTTTC. This codes for CSVGMDSGANVLTF.

The chain couples TRBV10-2 to TRBJ1-6; 7 nucleotides match TRBD1. V was pared by 2 bases and J by 6 bases, with 10 bases of the junction left unmatched. The CDR3 loop spans 17 amino acids. Per the germline V gene, CDR1 is WSHSY and CDR2 is SAAADI. CDR3 bases: TGCGCCAGCAGTGAGACCACGTCCGGGACAGTTAATTCACCCCTCCACTTT. Translation: CASSETTSGTVNSPLHF.

This clone was found a few times. The V and J genes are TRBV30 and TRBJ2-5, with D perhaps TRBD2 (5 bases). The CDR3 spans 15 residues. The V gene lost 0 bases and the J gene lost 5 bases, with 16 bases spanning the gap. Germline CDR1 reads GTSNPN; CDR2 reads SVGIG (reference sequence). CDR3 DNA sequence: TGTGCCTGGAGTGTACTTTCCGGGGTAGGGGAGACCCAGTACTTC. Its protein product is CAWSVLSGVGETQYF.